This T cell receptor beta chain was sequenced for a study of T-cell reconstitution after alpha-beta-depleted transplantation in children. General study results and limits: By about two months after transplant, alpha-beta T cells reportedly arose from several hundred graft clones that had expanded. T-cell counts and diversity at one year post-transplant came mainly from newly produced T cells.

As to this clonotype: The antigen is not known.

Preparing the TCRbeta library involved the use of unique molecular identifiers. TCRdb re-called the PCR reads with MiXCR, one entry per CDR3 protein. The repertoire includes roughly 500,000 distinct CDR3 sequences, about 10% of them detected once, and 2% to 2.5% sits in the top ten. Trimming removed 5 bases from V and 0 bases from J, with 11 bases in between. CDR1 and CDR2 from the germline V gene are DFQATT and SNEGSKA (reference sequence). The CDR3 consists of 14 residues. The clonotype was recovered from a child aged 2-15 years with inherited bone marrow failure, due to receive a stem cell transplant. The sequencing here drew on PBMCs, taken before TCRalphabeta/CD19-depleted stem cell transplant. The rearrangement uses TRBV20-1 and TRBJ2-1, with D unclear. The CDR3 nucleotides read TGCAGTGCTCTAGTCCTCAGCTCCTACAATGAGCAGTTCTTC. This encodes CSALVLSSYNEQFF.